The 13 T cell receptor beta chains listed next were all sequenced from one sample in a study of blood T cell repertoires in COVID-19. Data came from immunoSEQ multiplex PCR; TCRdb stores just in-frame clones and leaves some out. The sample has about 69,000 clones; 79% are singletons. Sequencing was carried out using peripheral blood. The receptors derive from a human donor in a cohort sampled during active COVID-19.

This chain uses TRBV15 with TRBJ2-6; tentative D call: TRBD2 (5 bases). The ends were cut back, 8 bases at V and 0 bases at J, with 14 bases in the middle. This CDR3 has 16 residues. Germline values: CDR1 LNHNV, CDR2 YYDKDF (reference sequence). The CDR3 nucleotides are TGTGCCACCTCGGGTGCAGGAGGCTCTGGGGCCAACGTCCTGACTTTC. As protein: CATSGAGGSGANVLTF.

V and J are TRBV29-1 and TRBJ2-1; 7 positions match TRBD2. Unmatched junction bases numbered 13, after V lost 6 bases and J lost 5 bases. This CDR3 is built from 15 residues. Germline assignment: CDR1 SQVTM and CDR2 ANQGSEA. The CDR3 reads CSVVPLAGAHNEQFF. CDR3 coding DNA: TGCAGCGTCGTCCCTCTGGCGGGAGCGCACAATGAGCAGTTCTTC.

In this sample, this clone turned up many times. The chain carries TRBV6-2 or TRBV6-3 and TRBJ1-6; D is unresolved. Trimming took off 6 bases at V and 0 bases at J, with 15 bases between the two ends. The CDR3 extends over 17 amino acids. Germline V gene lookup returns CDR1 MNHEY and CDR2 SVGEGT. The DNA for the CDR3 is TGTGCCAGCAGCCCTGGTAGCTCGAGCTCCTATAATTCACCCCTCCACTTT. Translation gives CASSPGSSSSYNSPLHF.

The V gene is TRBV30, the J gene TRBJ1-3; perhaps TRBD1 as D (5 bases). Germline values: CDR1 GTSNPN, CDR2 SVGIG (reference sequence). The CDR3 has 13 residues. The ends were cut back, 5 bases at V and 3 bases at J, with 11 bases in the middle. The chain's CDR3 is CAWGLDSGNTIYF. The DNA for the CDR3 is TGTGCCTGGGGCTTAGACAGTGGAAACACCATATATTTT.

The rearrangement joins TRBV5-1 to TRBJ2-1; a weak D match, TRBD1 (7 bases). The CDR3 is 15 amino acids. Between the trimmed V and J ends, which lost 2 bases and 6 bases, there was a span of 15 bases. Germline V lookup: CDR1 SGHRS, CDR2 YFSETQ. The chain's CDR3 is CASSLRQGGANEQFF. CDR3 sequence (DNA): TGCGCCAGCAGCTTAAGGCAGGGGGGAGCCAATGAGCAGTTCTTC.

V gene TRBV7-2 combines with J gene TRBJ2-1; no clear D gene. The germline V gene has CDR1 SGHTA and CDR2 FQGNSA. V was pared by 1 base and J by 5 bases, with 9 bases between. This CDR3 has 14 residues. The CDR3 DNA sequence: TGTGCCAGCAGCTTAGTGAGCGATCACAATGAGCAGTTCTTC. Translating it yields CASSLVSDHNEQFF.

V and J are TRBV5-1 and TRBJ1-3, with no clear D. The CDR3 is made up of 17 amino acids. Germline CDR1 is SGHRS and CDR2 is YFSETQ. With 0 bases removed from V and 1 base from J, the gap between germline ends came to 14 bases. CDR3 in amino acids: CASSLVTVASSGNTIYF. For the CDR3, the DNA is TGCGCCAGCAGCTTGGTTACCGTGGCATCTTCTGGAAACACCATATATTTT.

This clone was picked up a small number of times. The chain combines TRBV18 with TRBJ2-7; 7 bases match TRBD2. This CDR3 region has 16 residues. The germline CDR1 and CDR2 sequences are KGHSH and LQKENI. Trimming removed 6 bases from V and 1 base from J; junction bases left unmatched: 12. DNA of the CDR3: TGTGCCAGCTCTCCAACGGGACTATTAAGTTCCTACGAGCAGTACTTC. Its protein is CASSPTGLLSSYEQYF.

At least ten counts were recorded for this clone. The rearrangement links TRBV28 to TRBJ2-7; 7 positions match TRBD1. V dropped 5 bases and J dropped 0; count of bases not matched to a gene: 4. This CDR3 is 14 amino acids long. From germline, CDR1 is MDHEN and CDR2 SYDVKM. The CDR3 reads CASSQTGSSYEQYF. CDR3 coding DNA: TGTGCCAGCAGTCAGACAGGGAGCTCCTACGAGCAGTACTTC.

The rearrangement uses TRBV9 and TRBJ1-5; TRBD1 aligns across 9 bases. The CDR3 length is 15 residues. Germline CDR1 is SGDLS and CDR2 is YYNGEE. J gave up 3 bases and V 2 bases, and 3 bases lay outside the gene matches. CDR3 nucleotide sequence: TGTGCCAGCAGCGTGGGACAGGGACTCAATCAGCCCCAGCATTTT. Translated, it gives CASSVGQGLNQPQHF.

The table lists this clone with a count of one. The chain combines TRBV7-9 with TRBJ2-3, with D tentatively TRBD2 (5 bases). Germline V CDR1 and CDR2: SEHNR, FQNEAQ (reference sequence). Trimming took 5 bases from V and 2 from J, leaving 11 bases between them. The CDR3 length is 14 residues. CDR3 nucleotides: TGTGCCAGCAGCACAAGCGGAACCACAGATACGCAGTATTTT. This translates into CASSTSGTTDTQYF.

This chain joins TRBV28 and TRBJ1-5; no reliable D call. V was trimmed by 5 bases and J by 3 bases, leaving 5 bases between them. Germline lookup yields CDR1 MDHEN and CDR2 SYDVKM. This CDR3 is built from 12 residues. The CDR3 DNA follows: TGTGCCAGCAGTCCTCCCAATCAGCCCCAGCATTTT. This sequence encodes CASSPPNQPQHF.

The chain combines TRBV19 with TRBJ2-3; TRBD1 might be the D (7 bases). The CDR3 covers 15 residues. Between the trimmed V and J ends, which lost 7 bases and 2 bases, there was a span of 16 bases. Germline assignment: CDR1 LNHDA and CDR2 SQIVND (reference sequence). CDR3 sequence (DNA): TGTGCCAGTACGGGGGACGGGACAGCCACAGATACGCAGTATTTT. Its protein is CASTGDGTATDTQYF.